These T cell receptor beta chains were read from a single sample in a study of blood T cell repertoires in COVID-19. Assay used: immunoSEQ multiplex PCR; TCRdb lists only in-frame clones, some missing. The table includes approximately 490,000 clones, approximately 86% detected once. Sequencing was carried out using PBMCs or T cells enriched from blood (not recorded which). These TCRs come from an older woman who had recovered from COVID-19. CDR3s include the opening cysteine and the closing phenylalanine or tryptophan. A D gene is named only where the DNA matches it firmly. Size is stated for part of the rows, as once, few or many counts, or as a class when the clone is expanded.

d_call: .; clone_size: .; v_call: TRBV20-1; j_call: TRBJ1-1; cdr3_nt: TGCAGTGCTAGCGGGGGCACTGAAGCTTTCTTT; cdr3_aa: CSASGGTEAFF
d_call: TRBD1; clone_size: .; v_call: TRBV2; j_call: TRBJ1-5; cdr3_nt: TGTGCCAGCAGTGGGCAGGGGGGTCAGCCCCAGCATTTT; cdr3_aa: CASSGQGGQPQHF
d_call: TRBD2; clone_size: .; v_call: TRBV7-6; j_call: TRBJ2-7; cdr3_nt: TGTGCCAGCAGCCCCGTTAACGGGGGGGCCAATTACGAGCAGTACTTC; cdr3_aa: CASSPVNGGANYEQYF
d_call: .; clone_size: .; v_call: TRBV9; j_call: TRBJ1-4; cdr3_nt: TGTGCCAGCAGCACCGCGGCGGGGGCTAATGAAAAACTGTTTTTT; cdr3_aa: CASSTAAGANEKLFF
d_call: .; clone_size: .; v_call: TRBV9; j_call: TRBJ2-7; cdr3_nt: TGTGCCAGCAGCCCCCATACTGATTCCTACGAGCAGTACTTC; cdr3_aa: CASSPHTDSYEQYF
d_call: .; clone_size: .; v_call: TRBV28; j_call: TRBJ1-6; cdr3_nt: TGTGCCAGCAGTTTAGGTGGGAGCTCCTATAATTCACCCCTCCACTTT; cdr3_aa: CASSLGGSSYNSPLHF
d_call: TRBD1; clone_size: .; v_call: TRBV6-5; j_call: TRBJ2-7; cdr3_nt: TGTGCCAGCACGAGGGGGCAAGGCGAGCAGTACTTC; cdr3_aa: CASTRGQGEQYF
d_call: TRBD1; clone_size: .; v_call: TRBV28; j_call: TRBJ1-1; cdr3_nt: TGTGCCACCCATCAGGGGGGAATTGAAGCTTTCTTT; cdr3_aa: CATHQGGIEAFF
d_call: TRBD1; clone_size: .; v_call: TRBV10-3; j_call: TRBJ1-1; cdr3_nt: TGTGCCATCAGTGAGTCCCCGACAGGGCCAGCTTTCTTT; cdr3_aa: CAISESPTGPAFF
d_call: .; clone_size: .; v_call: TRBV19; j_call: TRBJ2-2; cdr3_nt: TGTGCCAGTAGTATGTTACAGGGTAACACCGGGGAGCTGTTTTTT; cdr3_aa: CASSMLQGNTGELFF
d_call: TRBD1; clone_size: .; v_call: TRBV5-5; j_call: TRBJ2-7; cdr3_nt: TGTGCCAGCGAATTTACAGGGGGACAGCAGTACTTC; cdr3_aa: CASEFTGGQQYF
d_call: .; clone_size: .; v_call: TRBV19; j_call: TRBJ2-4; cdr3_nt: TGTGCCAGCCGGGACTCCAAAAACATTCAGTACTTC; cdr3_aa: CASRDSKNIQYF
d_call: .; clone_size: once; v_call: TRBV29-1; j_call: TRBJ1-2; cdr3_nt: TGCAGTATAGACAAGGGAGACTATGGCTACACCTTC; cdr3_aa: CSIDKGDYGYTF
d_call: .; clone_size: .; v_call: TRBV7-8; j_call: TRBJ2-3; cdr3_nt: TGTGCCAGCACACATCTAGCCTTTACTAGCACAGATACGCAGTATTTT; cdr3_aa: CASTHLAFTSTDTQYF
d_call: .; clone_size: .; v_call: TRBV9; j_call: TRBJ2-2; cdr3_nt: TGTGCCAGCAGCGTAGACCAGGGCATTCTAACCGGGGAGCTGTTTTTT; cdr3_aa: CASSVDQGILTGELFF
d_call: .; clone_size: .; v_call: TRBV24-1; j_call: TRBJ2-3; cdr3_nt: TGTGCCACCAGTGATCGGCAGGGTTCAGATACGCAGTATTTT; cdr3_aa: CATSDRQGSDTQYF
d_call: .; clone_size: .; v_call: TRBV5-6; j_call: TRBJ2-7; cdr3_nt: TGTGCCAGCAGCTTGCCTGGGGGGACCTACGAGCAGTACTTC; cdr3_aa: CASSLPGGTYEQYF
d_call: TRBD1; clone_size: .; v_call: TRBV2; j_call: TRBJ1-4; cdr3_nt: TGTGCCAGCAGTGAAGCGTACCCCGGGACAGGGGTTGAAAAACTGTTTTTT; cdr3_aa: CASSEAYPGTGVEKLFF
d_call: TRBD2; clone_size: .; v_call: TRBV20-1; j_call: TRBJ2-5; cdr3_nt: TGCAGTGCTAGTAGAGGCGGGCGGGGGGGCGCTAAGGCGCAGACCCAGTACTTC; cdr3_aa: CSASRGGRGGAKAQTQYF
d_call: .; clone_size: .; v_call: TRBV6-5; j_call: TRBJ1-4; cdr3_nt: TGTGCCAGCAGAGTTCAGGGTATTGGCGAAAAACTGTTTTTT; cdr3_aa: CASRVQGIGEKLFF
d_call: .; clone_size: .; v_call: TRBV11-2; j_call: TRBJ2-5; cdr3_nt: TGTGCCAGCAGCTTACTAGTAGGGACCCAGTACTTC; cdr3_aa: CASSLLVGTQYF
d_call: .; clone_size: .; v_call: TRBV6-1; j_call: TRBJ2-7; cdr3_nt: TGTGCCAGCAGTGAACAGGAGGGAGGTGCGGCATACGAGCAGTACTTC; cdr3_aa: CASSEQEGGAAYEQYF
d_call: .; clone_size: few; v_call: TRBV19; j_call: TRBJ1-4; cdr3_nt: TGTGCCAGTAGCCCCCAGTCAACTAATGAAAAACTGTTTTTT; cdr3_aa: CASSPQSTNEKLFF
d_call: TRBD1; clone_size: .; v_call: TRBV19; j_call: TRBJ2-5; cdr3_nt: TGTGCCAGTAGTATTCCAGGGGGCAGGGAGACCCAGTACTTC; cdr3_aa: CASSIPGGRETQYF
d_call: .; clone_size: .; v_call: TRBV5-6; j_call: TRBJ2-5; cdr3_nt: TGTGCCAGCAGCCAAGGGGGATCGGGGACCCAGTACTTC; cdr3_aa: CASSQGGSGTQYF
d_call: .; clone_size: .; v_call: TRBV27; j_call: TRBJ1-6; cdr3_nt: TGTGCCAGCAGTCTCTTTAAGGGGGGGGCCTTGGCACCCCTCCACTTT; cdr3_aa: CASSLFKGGALAPLHF
d_call: .; clone_size: .; v_call: TRBV19; j_call: TRBJ1-1; cdr3_nt: TGTGCCAGTAGCTTCCTCTTGAGGCAGGGAGGAACTGAAGCTTTCTTT; cdr3_aa: CASSFLLRQGGTEAFF
d_call: .; clone_size: .; v_call: TRBV12-3/TRBV12-4; j_call: TRBJ2-7; cdr3_nt: TGTGCCAGCTCTCGGGGCTACGAGCAGTACTTC; cdr3_aa: CASSRGYEQYF
d_call: TRBD1; clone_size: .; v_call: TRBV23-1; j_call: TRBJ2-5; cdr3_nt: TGCGCCAGCAGTCAACGGGTCCCGACAGGGGAAGAGACCCAGTACTTC; cdr3_aa: CASSQRVPTGEETQYF
d_call: TRBD1; clone_size: .; v_call: TRBV19; j_call: TRBJ1-4; cdr3_nt: TGTGCCAGTAGTATGGGACAGGGAAATGAAAAACTGTTTTTT; cdr3_aa: CASSMGQGNEKLFF
d_call: TRBD1; clone_size: .; v_call: TRBV2; j_call: TRBJ1-2; cdr3_nt: TGTGCCAGCAAGGGACAGATCTATGGCTACACCTTC; cdr3_aa: CASKGQIYGYTF
d_call: TRBD2; clone_size: .; v_call: TRBV27; j_call: TRBJ2-3; cdr3_nt: TGTGCCAGCAGTTTATCCGTGGGGGGGTGGAGAGATACGCAGTATTTT; cdr3_aa: CASSLSVGGWRDTQYF
d_call: .; clone_size: .; v_call: TRBV6-5; j_call: TRBJ2-6; cdr3_nt: TGTGCCAGCAGGGCAGGGTTCCTAGGGGCCAACGTCCTGACTTTC; cdr3_aa: CASRAGFLGANVLTF
d_call: .; clone_size: .; v_call: TRBV10-3; j_call: TRBJ1-1; cdr3_nt: TGTGCCATCAGTGGGAGGGAAACTGAAGCTTTCTTT; cdr3_aa: CAISGRETEAFF
d_call: TRBD1; clone_size: .; v_call: TRBV25-1; j_call: TRBJ1-4; cdr3_nt: TGTGCCAGCAGTAGGGACAGGCCGGGTGAAAAACTGTTTTTT; cdr3_aa: CASSRDRPGEKLFF
d_call: TRBD2; clone_size: .; v_call: TRBV7-8; j_call: TRBJ2-1; cdr3_nt: TGTGCCAGCAGCTTAGGGCTAGCGGGGAATGAGCAGTTCTTC; cdr3_aa: CASSLGLAGNEQFF
d_call: TRBD2; clone_size: .; v_call: TRBV3-1/TRBV3-2; j_call: TRBJ2-4; cdr3_nt: TGTGCCAGCACGGCGGGGGGGCTAGGGATTCAGTACTTC; cdr3_aa: CASTAGGLGIQYF